This T cell receptor (beta chain) was identified during a study of shared clonotypes between healthy human individuals (dated by TCRdb to between 2020 and 2021). Context from the whole study: Two women and a few men aged 18 to 49 years were included in the cohort. The study deeply sequenced blood TCR repertoires of five healthy adults to estimate repertoire size and the extent of clonotype sharing between individuals. To increase sequencing depth and limit assay-specific biases, different laboratories used diverse techniques to prepare libraries and sequence TCR repertoires. Each donor's leukapheresis produced roughly between roughly 0.85 and 10 billion PBMCs. What the work shows at the level of the full study, not this receptor alone: Sampling was restricted to blood, and TCR repertoires in tissues likely differ from the TCR repertoires found in blood. Based on pairwise subsampling, the degree of clonotype sharing among donors was expected to be affected by sequencing depth. Because the study included only a small number of donors, the genetic and exposure-history diversity represented was limited.

Using the deep immunoSEQ assay, TCR CDR3 regions were amplified from genomic DNA by multiplex PCR. For each cell subset, the extracted genomic DNA was distributed evenly across all wells of several immunoSEQ 96-well plates, and each plate served as one replicate. For unsorted PBMC, each replicate PCR was loaded with roughly 0.3 ug genomic DNA, equivalent to tens of thousands of T cell genomes. Unsorted PBMC genomic DNA was sequenced across ten immunoSEQ deep assay plates. Purified libraries were measured with a Qubit 3.0 fluorometer, size-checked on a Bioanalyzer 2100, and measured again with the KAPA Library Quantification kit. Every immunoSEQ 96-well plate was sequenced on a separate single-read 150-cycle Illumina NextSeq 550 flow cell. Per the original workflow: The immunoSEQ output contained only junctional sequences without quality scores, so filtering could not match that applied to full-length reads. To assign V/J genes and CDR3, sequences were annotated against IMGT germline references using PyIR, a Python wrapper for IgBLAST v1.9. Reads with weak V/J assignments (E-value above 1e-6), missing CDR3, stop codons, out-of-frame junctions, or ambiguous translated residues were removed. A V3J clonotype was defined by an identical inferred V gene, J gene, and CDR3 amino acid sequence. Percentage overlap between repertoires was calculated by dividing the number of shared unique clonotypes by the size of the smaller repertoire. Repertoire richness was assessed with RTK rarefaction, the Chao1 estimator, and Recon v2.1 estimates of unobserved clonotypes. Held by TCRdb, this immuneACCESS table contains in-frame sequences only and omits some clones. Under half of the omission traces to an unresolved V gene where checked; the cause of the rest is unknown. V and J calls and clone size come straight from that table; D and trimming were deduced from the DNA. The sample yields about 470,000 clones; about 85% were counted once. The ten largest clones capture approximately 13% of the sample.

Via the germline V gene, CDR1 is SNHLY and CDR2 FYNNEI. Including the terminal cysteine and phenylalanine, the CDR3 comprises 16 residues. The read is trimmed to its CDR3 DNA, 48 bases read in frame from base 1. V lost 5 bases and J lost 1 base, and the count of bases not matched to a germline gene is 9. Of note for this clone: The specificity of this receptor is unknown. Base qualities are not at hand, and no much larger clone is one base apart.

Healthy HIV-negative adults with no recently reported acute infections or vaccinations were included as donors. Every donor was a Caucasian adult living in Nashville, Tennessee, USA. For unsorted samples, roughly 90 million PBMCs were counted, and genomic DNA was extracted using the QIAamp DNA Blood Mini kit. Blood was collected by leukapheresis, and PBMCs were isolated by Ficoll-Histopaque density gradient centrifugation and then cryopreserved in liquid nitrogen vapor phase. The origin of this receptor is a woman aged 35 to 49 in good health. Some clones in this sample may be carry-over from other donors' samples. The sequencing sample was made of PBMCs. This sequence uses TRBV2 and TRBJ1-1; 8 bases in the junction line up with TRBD1. The CDR3 here reads CASSKDRVGANTEAFF. The DNA reads TGTGCCAGCAGTAAGGACAGGGTTGGGGCGAACACTGAAGCTTTCTTT.